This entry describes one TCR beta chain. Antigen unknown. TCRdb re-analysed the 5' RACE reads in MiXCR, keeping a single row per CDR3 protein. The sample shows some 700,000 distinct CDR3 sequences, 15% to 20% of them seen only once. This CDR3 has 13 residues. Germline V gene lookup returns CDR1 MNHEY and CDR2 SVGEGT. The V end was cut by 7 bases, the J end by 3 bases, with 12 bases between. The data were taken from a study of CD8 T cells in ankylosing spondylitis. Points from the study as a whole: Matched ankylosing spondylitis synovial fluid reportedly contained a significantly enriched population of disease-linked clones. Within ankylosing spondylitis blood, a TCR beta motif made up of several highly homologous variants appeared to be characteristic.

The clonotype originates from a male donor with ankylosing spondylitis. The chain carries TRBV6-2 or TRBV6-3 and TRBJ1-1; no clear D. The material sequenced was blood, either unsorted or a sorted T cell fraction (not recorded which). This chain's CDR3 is CASTIWEDTEAFF. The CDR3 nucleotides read TGTGCCAGCACCATTTGGGAGGACACTGAAGCTTTCTTT.